This T cell receptor beta chain was sequenced during a study of shared clonotypes between healthy human individuals. This CDR3 has 12 residues. V lost 6 bases and J 3 bases, leaving 5 bases between the germline ends. Germline V gene sequence: CDR1 SNHLY, CDR2 FYNNEI. TCRdb's table, derived via immunoSEQ multiplex PCR, lists solely in-frame clones and lacks some. The sample lists about 2.1 million clones, 85% to 95% seen once, with less than 2% in the top ten. Cells designated naive CD8 were CD45RO-negative and were positively selected for CCR7, with terminally differentiated effector memory CD45RA+ cells excluded.

This clonotype was obtained from a man between 18 and 29 years old in good health. Some clones in this sample may be carry-over from other donors' samples. The sequenced material came from naive CD8+ T cells from PBMCs. The gene calls are TRBV2 and TRBJ2-2; possible D gene TRBD1, 5 bases. The CDR3 spells CASRGHTGELFF. CDR3 coding DNA: TGTGCCAGCAGGGGGCACACCGGGGAGCTGTTTTTT.